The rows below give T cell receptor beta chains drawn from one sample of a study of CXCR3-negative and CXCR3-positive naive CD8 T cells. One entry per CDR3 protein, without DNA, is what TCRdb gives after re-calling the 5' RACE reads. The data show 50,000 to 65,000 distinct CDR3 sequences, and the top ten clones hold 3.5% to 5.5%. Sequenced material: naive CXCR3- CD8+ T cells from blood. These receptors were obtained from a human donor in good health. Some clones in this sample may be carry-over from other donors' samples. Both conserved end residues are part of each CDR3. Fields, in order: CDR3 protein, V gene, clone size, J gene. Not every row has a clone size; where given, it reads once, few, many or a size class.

cdr3_aa: CASSSLPGERNEQFF
v_call: TRBV7-8
clone_size: -
j_call: TRBJ2-1

cdr3_aa: CASSSGQGYYGYTF
v_call: TRBV6-2/TRBV6-3
clone_size: -
j_call: TRBJ1-2

cdr3_aa: CASSLIREGEQFF
v_call: TRBV12-3/TRBV12-4
clone_size: -
j_call: TRBJ2-1

cdr3_aa: CASSSSGGTYEQYF
v_call: TRBV5-1
clone_size: -
j_call: TRBJ2-7

cdr3_aa: CASSNRWELQETQYF
v_call: TRBV28
clone_size: -
j_call: TRBJ2-5

cdr3_aa: CASSLDGSSYEQYF
v_call: TRBV12-3/TRBV12-4
clone_size: -
j_call: TRBJ2-7

cdr3_aa: CASSSDRVAYEQYF
v_call: TRBV7-9
clone_size: -
j_call: TRBJ2-7

cdr3_aa: CASSYPRGVSDYGYTF
v_call: TRBV6-5
clone_size: medium-sized
j_call: TRBJ1-2

cdr3_aa: CASSLGDTDYCYTF
v_call: TRBV7-6
clone_size: -
j_call: TRBJ1-2

cdr3_aa: CATSTHRDTVYGYTF
v_call: TRBV15
clone_size: -
j_call: TRBJ1-2

cdr3_aa: CASSSSQGALETQYF
v_call: TRBV28
clone_size: -
j_call: TRBJ2-5

cdr3_aa: CASSLRDVTEAFF
v_call: TRBV13
clone_size: -
j_call: TRBJ1-1

cdr3_aa: CASSQDGRGGYNEQFF
v_call: TRBV3-1
clone_size: -
j_call: TRBJ2-1

cdr3_aa: CASSIDFSPGELFF
v_call: TRBV19
clone_size: -
j_call: TRBJ2-2

cdr3_aa: CASSLVGALIDEQFF
v_call: TRBV7-9
clone_size: -
j_call: TRBJ2-1

cdr3_aa: CASSYTQPANTGELFF
v_call: TRBV6-2/TRBV6-3
clone_size: -
j_call: TRBJ2-2

cdr3_aa: CASSGAGETDTQYF
v_call: TRBV7-6
clone_size: -
j_call: TRBJ2-3

cdr3_aa: CASSSPRQGVDSPLHF
v_call: TRBV7-9
clone_size: -
j_call: TRBJ1-6

cdr3_aa: CASSNPFAGGPPSSYNEQFF
v_call: TRBV7-6
clone_size: -
j_call: TRBJ2-1

cdr3_aa: CASSVNRDYDYGYTF
v_call: TRBV9
clone_size: -
j_call: TRBJ1-2

cdr3_aa: CSVAQPISYEQYF
v_call: TRBV29-1
clone_size: -
j_call: TRBJ2-7

cdr3_aa: CASSQEGGRDTQYF
v_call: TRBV14
clone_size: -
j_call: TRBJ2-3

cdr3_aa: CASSQFAAGPETQYF
v_call: TRBV23-1
clone_size: -
j_call: TRBJ2-5

cdr3_aa: CSVEADSPEQFF
v_call: TRBV29-1
clone_size: -
j_call: TRBJ2-1